Listed below are T cell receptor beta chains from one sample, sequenced in a study of blood T cell repertoires in COVID-19. Sequencing was performed with immunoSEQ multiplex PCR; in TCRdb, only in-frame clones are kept and a portion is missing. The profile shows around 300,000 clones, over 75% of them singletons. Sequencing input: peripheral blood. Receptors were obtained from a human donor in a cohort sampled during active COVID-19. CDR3s include the opening cysteine and the closing phenylalanine or tryptophan.

v_call,cdr3_aa
TRBV6-2/TRBV6-3,CASSYSAGNTIYF
TRBV18,CASSPFLGDRGQETQYF
TRBV5-1,CASSLAEWSGNTEAFF
TRBV7-2,CASRKGGGDTQYF
TRBV4-1,CASSPGTLQANEKLFF
TRBV10-3,CAISEYEDSPLHF
TRBV9,CASSASGTTTDTQYF
TRBV18,CASSQTGGGGRGNQPQHF
TRBV5-1,CASSLAEVNTGELFF
TRBV23-1,CASSQSAHGTSGSPRSSYNEQFF
TRBV11-2,CASSSGLPAANEKLFF
TRBV29-1,CSATGQMNTEAFF
TRBV9,CASSVGSGSSYNEQFF
TRBV28,CASSLSRVYGYTF
TRBV6-6,CASSYTPGTGNEQYF
TRBV30,CAWSRGGETQYF
TRBV24-1,CATSSGTSGSREQYF
TRBV27,CASSPAAGVGLTDTQYF
TRBV9,CASSVGGGVRSGYTF
TRBV28,CASRSPSSYNEQFF
TRBV4-1,CASSDPGRGATEAFF
TRBV19,CASSMLKTGPRDNEQFF